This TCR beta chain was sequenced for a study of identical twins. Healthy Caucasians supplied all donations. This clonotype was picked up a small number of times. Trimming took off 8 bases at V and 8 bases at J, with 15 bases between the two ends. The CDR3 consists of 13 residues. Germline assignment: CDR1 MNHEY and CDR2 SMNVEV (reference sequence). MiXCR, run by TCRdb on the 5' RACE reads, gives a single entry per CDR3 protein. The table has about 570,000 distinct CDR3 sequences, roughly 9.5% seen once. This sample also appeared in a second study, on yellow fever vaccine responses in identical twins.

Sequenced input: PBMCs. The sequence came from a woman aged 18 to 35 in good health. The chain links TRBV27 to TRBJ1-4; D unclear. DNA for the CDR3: TGTGCCAGCTCTGGTCCCCGGCGGGAAAAACTGTTTTTT. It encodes CASSGPRREKLFF.